The clone carrying this T cell receptor beta chain was observed at least ten times. Its antigen is not identified. A read error may account for a junction end that differs from germline. The source of the sample is a study of blood T cells in healthy people across ages. General study results and limits: Naive and antigen-experienced cells could not be conclusively compared, given unsorted PBMCs. Compared with aged donors, long-lived donors showed fewer expanded clones, suggesting selection. Researchers report that TCR beta diversity correlated strongly with naive T cell percentage.

The CDR3 extends over 12 amino acids. Germline CDR1 is SGHRS and CDR2 is YFSETQ. A second PCR of 7 to 11 cycles used a sample-barcoded 5' primer and a J-beta primer mix. MiXCR was run by TCRdb on the 5' RACE reads, yielding one entry per CDR3 protein. Among roughly 790,000 distinct CDR3 sequences listed, around 46% were seen once. Whenever a sample was processed, at least 7 million PBMCs were isolated. The sample consisted of blood. The chain combines TRBV5-1 with TRBJ2-5; D is unresolved. The clonotype was recovered from a woman aged 55-69 years in good health. The CDR3 here is CASSQYQETQYF. CDR3 sequence (DNA): TGTGCCAGCAGCCAATACCAAGAGACCCAGTACTTC.